The clone carrying this T cell receptor (beta chain) was found a few times. The sample has other DNA sequences that encode this CDR3 too. Original processing methods: The assay estimated nucleated cells by amplifying reference gene primers. Profiling relied on immunoSEQ multiplex PCR, and the TCRdb table lists in-frame clones only, not all of them. The V and J calls and clone size were taken over from that table, and D and trimming were inferred from the DNA. The sample consists of roughly 250,000 clones, more than 65% of them appearing once. The source of the sample is a study of blood T cell repertoires in COVID-19. Looking at the study overall: Nucleic acid was either cDNA or gDNA, and it came from T cells, B-cell-depleted T cells, or PBMCs.

One Seattle source followed patients from active infection through their disease course. This CDR3 comprises 12 residues. The germline gives CDR1 SQVTM, CDR2 ANQGSEA. The V gene lost 4 bases and the J gene lost 0 bases, with 4 bases spanning the gap. The V and J genes are TRBV29-1 and TRBJ1-5; D gene uncertain. The TCR originated in a person aged 70 to 80 with COVID-19, enrolled during active disease. Input material: peripheral blood. For the CDR3, the DNA is TGCAGCGTTGGCGGTAGCAATCAGCCCCAGCATTTT. Translating it yields CSVGGSNQPQHF.